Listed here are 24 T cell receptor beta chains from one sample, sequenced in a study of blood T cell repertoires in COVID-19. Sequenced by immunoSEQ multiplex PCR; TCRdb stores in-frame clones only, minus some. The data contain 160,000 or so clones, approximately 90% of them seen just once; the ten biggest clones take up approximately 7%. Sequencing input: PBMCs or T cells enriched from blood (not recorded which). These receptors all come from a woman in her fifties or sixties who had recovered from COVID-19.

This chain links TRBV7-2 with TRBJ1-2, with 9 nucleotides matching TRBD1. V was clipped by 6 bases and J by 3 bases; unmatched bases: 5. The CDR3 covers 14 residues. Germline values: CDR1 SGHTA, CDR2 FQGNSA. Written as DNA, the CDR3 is TGTGCCAGCAGGTCGACAGGGGGTGACTATGGCTACACCTTC. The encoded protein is CASRSTGGDYGYTF.

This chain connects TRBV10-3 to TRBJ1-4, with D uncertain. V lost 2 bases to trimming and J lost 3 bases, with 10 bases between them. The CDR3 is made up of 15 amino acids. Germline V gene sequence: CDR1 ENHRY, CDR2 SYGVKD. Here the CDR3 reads CAISESNRANEKLFF. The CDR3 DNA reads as TGTGCCATCAGTGAGAGTAACAGAGCTAATGAAAAACTGTTTTTT.

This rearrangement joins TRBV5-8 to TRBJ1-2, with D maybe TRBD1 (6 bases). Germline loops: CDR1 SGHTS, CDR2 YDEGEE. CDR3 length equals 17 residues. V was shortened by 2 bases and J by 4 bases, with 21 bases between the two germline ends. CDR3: CASSFGSRDTLPYGYTF. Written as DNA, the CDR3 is TGTGCCAGCAGCTTCGGATCACGGGACACTCTCCCCTATGGCTACACCTTC.

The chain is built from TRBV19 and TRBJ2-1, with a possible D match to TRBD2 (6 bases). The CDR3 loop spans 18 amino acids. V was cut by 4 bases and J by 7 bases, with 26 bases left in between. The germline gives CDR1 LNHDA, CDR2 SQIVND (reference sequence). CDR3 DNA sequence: TGTGCCAGTAGTAGCCAGGTAACCACCTCTCCCCGGGGGAATGAGCAGTTCTTC. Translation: CASSSQVTTSPRGNEQFF.

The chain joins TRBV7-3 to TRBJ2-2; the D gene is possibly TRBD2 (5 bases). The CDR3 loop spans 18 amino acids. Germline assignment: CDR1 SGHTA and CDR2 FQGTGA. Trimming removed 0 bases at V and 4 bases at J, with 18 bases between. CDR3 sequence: CASSLTHGRGLLTGELFF. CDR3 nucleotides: TGTGCCAGCAGCTTAACCCACGGGCGCGGACTTCTCACCGGGGAGCTGTTTTTT.

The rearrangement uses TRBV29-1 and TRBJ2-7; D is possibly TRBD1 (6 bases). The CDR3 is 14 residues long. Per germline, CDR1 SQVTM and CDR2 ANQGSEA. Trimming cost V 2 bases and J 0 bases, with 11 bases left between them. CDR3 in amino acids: CSVETQGNSYEQYF. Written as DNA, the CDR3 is TGCAGCGTTGAAACGCAGGGGAACTCCTACGAGCAGTACTTC.

The CDR3 nucleotides read TGTGCCACCGGGGCGGGGAAGTCCTATAATTCACCCCTCCACTTT. This encodes CATGAGKSYNSPLHF. The V call is TRBV19, the J call TRBJ1-6, with a possible D match to TRBD1 (5 bases). Trimming took off 10 bases at V and 1 base at J, with 14 bases between the two ends. Germline V CDR1 and CDR2: LNHDA, SQIVND (reference sequence). This CDR3 comprises 15 residues.

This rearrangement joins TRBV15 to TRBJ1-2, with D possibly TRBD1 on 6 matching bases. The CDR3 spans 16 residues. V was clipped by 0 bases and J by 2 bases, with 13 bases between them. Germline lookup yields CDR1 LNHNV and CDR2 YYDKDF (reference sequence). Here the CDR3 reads CATSRDGQLGNYGYTF. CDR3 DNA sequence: TGTGCCACCAGCAGAGATGGACAGCTGGGGAACTATGGCTACACCTTC.

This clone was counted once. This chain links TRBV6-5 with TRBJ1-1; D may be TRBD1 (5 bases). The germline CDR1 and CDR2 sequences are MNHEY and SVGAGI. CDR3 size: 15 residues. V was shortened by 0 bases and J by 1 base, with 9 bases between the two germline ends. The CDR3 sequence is CASSYSWQGNTEAFF. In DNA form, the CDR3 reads TGTGCCAGCAGTTACTCCTGGCAGGGGAACACTGAAGCTTTCTTT.

The CDR3 coding sequence is TGTGCCAGCAGCTTAGAGGGGACAGGGGGAATCTATGGCTACACCTTC. The encoded protein is CASSLEGTGGIYGYTF. The chain combines TRBV5-4 with TRBJ1-2, with 11 positions matching TRBD1. The germline gives CDR1 SGHNT, CDR2 YYREEE (reference sequence). The CDR3 extends over 16 amino acids. V shed 2 bases, J shed 4 bases, and the junction held 7 bases outside the gene matches.

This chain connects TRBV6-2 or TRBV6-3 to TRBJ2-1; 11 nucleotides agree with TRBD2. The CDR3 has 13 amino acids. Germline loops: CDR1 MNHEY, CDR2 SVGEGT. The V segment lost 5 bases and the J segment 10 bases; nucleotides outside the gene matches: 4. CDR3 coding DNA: TGTGCCAGCAGTCAAAGGACTAGCGGGGAGCAGTTCTTC. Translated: CASSQRTSGEQFF.

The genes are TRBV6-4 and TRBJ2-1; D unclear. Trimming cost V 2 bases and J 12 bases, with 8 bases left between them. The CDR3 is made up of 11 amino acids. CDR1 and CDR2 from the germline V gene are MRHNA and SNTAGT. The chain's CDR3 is CASSDGPRQFF. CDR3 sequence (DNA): TGTGCCAGCAGTGACGGGCCTCGGCAGTTCTTC.

As DNA, the CDR3 is TGTGCCAGCAGACAGTCGAACACCGGGGAGCTGTTTTTT. Translated, it gives CASRQSNTGELFF. The V gene is TRBV6-6, the J gene TRBJ2-2; D remains unclear. The length of the CDR3 is 13 residues. Trimming took 6 bases from V and 0 from J, leaving 5 bases between them. Germline V gene data show CDR1 as MNHNY and CDR2 as SVGAGI (reference sequence).

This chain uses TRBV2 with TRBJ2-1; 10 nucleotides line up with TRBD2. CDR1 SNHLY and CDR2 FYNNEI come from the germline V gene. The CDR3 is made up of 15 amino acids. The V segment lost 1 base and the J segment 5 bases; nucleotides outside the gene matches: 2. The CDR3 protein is CASSEEGLANNEQFF. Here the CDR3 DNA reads TGTGCCAGCAGTGAAGAGGGACTAGCGAACAATGAGCAGTTCTTC.

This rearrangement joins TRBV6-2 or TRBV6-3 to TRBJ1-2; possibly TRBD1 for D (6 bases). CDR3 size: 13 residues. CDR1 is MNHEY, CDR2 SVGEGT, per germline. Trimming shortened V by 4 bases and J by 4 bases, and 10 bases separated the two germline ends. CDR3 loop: CASSSARGYGYTF. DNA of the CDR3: TGTGCCAGCAGTTCGGCCAGGGGCTATGGCTACACCTTC.

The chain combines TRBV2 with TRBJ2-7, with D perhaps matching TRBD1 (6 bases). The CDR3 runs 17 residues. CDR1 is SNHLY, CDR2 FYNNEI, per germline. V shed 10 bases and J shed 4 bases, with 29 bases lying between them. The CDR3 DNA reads TGTGCCATTAAGAGGGTCAACAGGGAGCTGGGGGATTACGAGCAGTACTTC. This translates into CAIKRVNRELGDYEQYF.

DNA for the CDR3: TGTGCCACCAGCGGAGTAAAAATCATGAGCTCCTATAATTCACCCCTCCACTTT. It translates to CATSGVKIMSSYNSPLHF. The chain uses TRBV15 and TRBJ1-6; D uncertain. This CDR3 is 18 amino acids long. V was shortened by 5 bases and J by 0 bases, with 17 bases between the two germline ends. Per germline, CDR1 LNHNV and CDR2 YYDKDF (reference sequence).

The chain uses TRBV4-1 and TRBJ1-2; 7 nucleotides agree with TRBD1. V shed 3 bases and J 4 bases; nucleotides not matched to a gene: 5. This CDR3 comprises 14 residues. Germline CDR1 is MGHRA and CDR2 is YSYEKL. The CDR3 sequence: CASSQAGTAYGYTF. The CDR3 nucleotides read TGCGCCAGCAGCCAGGCCGGGACAGCCTATGGCTACACCTTC.

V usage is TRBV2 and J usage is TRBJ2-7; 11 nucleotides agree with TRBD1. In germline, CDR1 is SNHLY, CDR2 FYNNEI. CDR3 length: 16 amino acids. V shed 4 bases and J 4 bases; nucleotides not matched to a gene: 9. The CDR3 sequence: CASSARTGTGGYEQYF. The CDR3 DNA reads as TGTGCCAGCAGTGCACGAACCGGGACAGGGGGGTACGAGCAGTACTTC.

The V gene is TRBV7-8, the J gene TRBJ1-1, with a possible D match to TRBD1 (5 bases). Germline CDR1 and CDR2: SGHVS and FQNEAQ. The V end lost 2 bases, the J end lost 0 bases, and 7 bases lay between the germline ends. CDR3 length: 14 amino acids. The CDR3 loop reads CASSLRTLNTEAFF. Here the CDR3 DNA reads TGTGCCAGCAGCTTAAGGACATTGAACACTGAAGCTTTCTTT.

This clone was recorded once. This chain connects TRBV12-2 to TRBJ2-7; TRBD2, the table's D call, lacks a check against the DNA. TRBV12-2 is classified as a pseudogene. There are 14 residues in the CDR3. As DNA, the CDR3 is TGTGCAAGTCGCTTGCCTTTAGTGCGTCACGAGCAGTACTTC. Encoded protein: CASRLPLVRHEQYF.

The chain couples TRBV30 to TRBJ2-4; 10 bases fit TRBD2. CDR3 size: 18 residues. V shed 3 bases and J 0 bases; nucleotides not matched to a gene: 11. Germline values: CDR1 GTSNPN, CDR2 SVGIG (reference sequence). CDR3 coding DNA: TGTGCCTGGAGGGGCGGACTAGCGGCAGACCTAGCCAAAAACATTCAGTACTTC. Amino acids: CAWRGGLAADLAKNIQYF.

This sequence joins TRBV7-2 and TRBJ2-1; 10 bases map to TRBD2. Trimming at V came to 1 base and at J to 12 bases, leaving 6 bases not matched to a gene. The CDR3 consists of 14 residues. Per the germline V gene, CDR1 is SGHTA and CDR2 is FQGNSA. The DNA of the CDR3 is TGTGCCAGCAGCTTAGAGATGAGCGGGGGGGTGCAGTTCTTC. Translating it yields CASSLEMSGGVQFF.

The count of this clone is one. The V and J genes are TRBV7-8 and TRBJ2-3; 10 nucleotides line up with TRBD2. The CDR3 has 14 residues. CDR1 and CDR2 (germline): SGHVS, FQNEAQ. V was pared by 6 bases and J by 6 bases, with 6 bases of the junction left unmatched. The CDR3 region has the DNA TGTGCCAGCAGGGACGGACTAGCGGCTGATACGCAGTATTTT. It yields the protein CASRDGLAADTQYF.